One sample yielded the 7 T cell receptor beta chains listed below, sequenced in a study of T cell responses to AZD1222 COVID-19 vaccine (dated by TCRdb to about 2021). The library was made by the immunoSEQ multiplex PCR assay. TCRdb mirrors the immuneACCESS table, restricted to in-frame sequences. Some clones are absent from its copies; in checked studies, under half trace to an unresolved V gene, and the reason for the others is unknown. This sample holds some 130,000 clones; 85% to 95% were observed only once. Clones ranked in the top ten supply around 2.8% of the sample. The sample's time point, from its label and the paper: baseline before first vaccination. The source was peripheral blood, collected on day 0 of AZD1222 vaccination. All receptors come from an adult in good health.

In its sample, this clone was seen a few times. V and J are TRBV19 and TRBJ2-1; 10 nucleotides align to TRBD2. J gave up 2 bases and V 5 bases, and 3 bases lay outside the gene matches. The CDR3 runs to 15 residues. Germline CDR1 and CDR2: LNHDA and SQIVND (reference sequence). The chain's CDR3 is CASSWTSGTYNEQFF. Written as DNA, the CDR3 is TGTGCCAGTAGTTGGACTAGCGGCACCTACAATGAGCAGTTCTTC.

The chain links TRBV19 to TRBJ2-3, with TRBD1 identical over 7 bases. CDR3 size: 16 residues. The germline gives CDR1 LNHDA, CDR2 SQIVND (reference sequence). The J segment lost 2 bases and the V segment lost 4 bases, leaving 9 bases of the junction unmatched. The CDR3 region has the DNA TGTGCCAGTAGTAGCGCACGGGACAGCTACACAGATACGCAGTATTTT. The encoded protein is CASSSARDSYTDTQYF.

The J gene is TRBJ2-2, the V gene TRBV7-3; no reliable D call. Germline V gene sequence: CDR1 SGHTA, CDR2 FQGTGA. The CDR3 runs 15 residues. The ends were cut back, 5 bases at V and 4 bases at J, with 14 bases in the middle. CDR3 DNA sequence: TGTGCCAGCAGCACCAATGGTCGGGCCACCGGGGAGCTGTTTTTT. This codes for CASSTNGRATGELFF.

The J gene is TRBJ1-2, the V gene TRBV2; D unclear. Trimming removed 9 bases at V and 8 bases at J, with 10 bases between. Germline V lookup: CDR1 SNHLY, CDR2 FYNNEI. The CDR3 sequence is 10 residues long. The DNA of the CDR3 is TGTGCCAGAGCCGACAACGGCTACACCTTC. Translated: CARADNGYTF.

The chain recombines TRBV29-1 with TRBJ1-1; D remains unclear. Germline-derived CDR1 and CDR2 are SQVTM and ANQGSEA. V lost 0 bases and J lost 8, with 7 bases in between. The CDR3 runs to 11 residues. CDR3 sequence: CSVEDEGEAFF. The CDR3 DNA reads TGCAGCGTTGAAGATGAGGGAGAAGCTTTCTTT.

J is TRBJ1-1 and V is TRBV3-1 (or the pseudogene TRBV3-2); D gene uncertain. Germline loops: CDR1 LGHDT, CDR2 YNNKEL (reference sequence). V dropped 1 base and J dropped 7 bases, with 13 bases sitting between them. This CDR3 has 14 residues. The CDR3 sequence is CASSQADGVGEAFF. The CDR3 bases are TGTGCCAGCAGCCAAGCAGATGGCGTGGGTGAAGCTTTCTTT.

This sequence joins TRBV28 and TRBJ2-7; D is possibly TRBD1 (5 bases). Trimming cost V 5 bases and J 3 bases, with 8 bases left between them. This CDR3 spans 12 amino acids. Germline CDR1 and CDR2: MDHEN and SYDVKM. The CDR3 region is CASSLDSYEQYF. DNA for the CDR3: TGTGCCAGCAGTCTAGACAGCTACGAGCAGTACTTC.